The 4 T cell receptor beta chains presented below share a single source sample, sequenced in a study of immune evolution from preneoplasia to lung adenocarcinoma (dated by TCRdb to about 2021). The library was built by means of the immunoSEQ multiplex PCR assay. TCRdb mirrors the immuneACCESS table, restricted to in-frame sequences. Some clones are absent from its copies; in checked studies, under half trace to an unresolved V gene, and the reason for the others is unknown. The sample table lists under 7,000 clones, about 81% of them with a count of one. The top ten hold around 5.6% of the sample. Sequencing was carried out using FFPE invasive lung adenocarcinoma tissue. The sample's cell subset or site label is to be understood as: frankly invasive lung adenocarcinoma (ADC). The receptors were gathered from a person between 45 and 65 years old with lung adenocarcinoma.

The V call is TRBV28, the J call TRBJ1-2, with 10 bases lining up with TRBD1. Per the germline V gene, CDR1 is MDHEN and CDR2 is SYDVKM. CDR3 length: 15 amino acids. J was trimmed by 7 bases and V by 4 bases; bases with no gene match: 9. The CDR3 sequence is CASSSPGTGELGYTF. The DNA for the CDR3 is TGTGCCAGCAGTTCGCCCGGGACAGGGGAACTTGGCTACACCTTC.

The CDR3 reads CASSKTVSDRGNQPQHF. CDR3 DNA: TGTGCCAGCAGCAAAACGGTATCGGACAGGGGTAATCAGCCCCAGCATTTT. The V call is TRBV21-1, the J call TRBJ1-5; the table gives TRBD1 as D, unverified against the DNA. TRBV21-1 is annotated as a pseudogene. This CDR3 region has 17 residues.

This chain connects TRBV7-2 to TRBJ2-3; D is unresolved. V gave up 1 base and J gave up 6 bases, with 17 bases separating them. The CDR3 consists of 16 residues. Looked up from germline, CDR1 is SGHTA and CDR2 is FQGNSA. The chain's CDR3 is CASSLVSSRYSDTQYF. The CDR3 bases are TGTGCCAGCAGCTTAGTCTCTAGTCGGTACAGCGATACGCAGTATTTT.

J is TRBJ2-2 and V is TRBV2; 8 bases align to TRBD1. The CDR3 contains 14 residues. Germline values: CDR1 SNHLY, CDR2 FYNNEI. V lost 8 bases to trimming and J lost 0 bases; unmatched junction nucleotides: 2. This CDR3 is CASQTGANTGELFF. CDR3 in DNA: TGTGCCAGCCAGACAGGGGCGAACACCGGGGAGCTGTTTTTT.